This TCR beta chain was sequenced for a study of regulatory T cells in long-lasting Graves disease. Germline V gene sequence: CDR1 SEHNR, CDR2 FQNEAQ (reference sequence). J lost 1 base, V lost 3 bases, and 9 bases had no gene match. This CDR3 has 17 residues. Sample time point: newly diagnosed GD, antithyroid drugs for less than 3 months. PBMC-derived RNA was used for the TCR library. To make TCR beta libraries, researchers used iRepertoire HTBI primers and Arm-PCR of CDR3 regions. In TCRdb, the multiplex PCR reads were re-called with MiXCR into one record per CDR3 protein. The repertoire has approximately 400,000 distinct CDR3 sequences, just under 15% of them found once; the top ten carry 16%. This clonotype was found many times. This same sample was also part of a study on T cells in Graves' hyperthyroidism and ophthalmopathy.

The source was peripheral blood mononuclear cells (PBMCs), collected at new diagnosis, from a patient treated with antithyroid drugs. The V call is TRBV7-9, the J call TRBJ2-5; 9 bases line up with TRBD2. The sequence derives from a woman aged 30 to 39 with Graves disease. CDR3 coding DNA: TGTGCCAGCAGCTTTTCAGCGGGAGGAAGGGGCCAAGAGACCCAGTACTTC. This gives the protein CASSFSAGGRGQETQYF.